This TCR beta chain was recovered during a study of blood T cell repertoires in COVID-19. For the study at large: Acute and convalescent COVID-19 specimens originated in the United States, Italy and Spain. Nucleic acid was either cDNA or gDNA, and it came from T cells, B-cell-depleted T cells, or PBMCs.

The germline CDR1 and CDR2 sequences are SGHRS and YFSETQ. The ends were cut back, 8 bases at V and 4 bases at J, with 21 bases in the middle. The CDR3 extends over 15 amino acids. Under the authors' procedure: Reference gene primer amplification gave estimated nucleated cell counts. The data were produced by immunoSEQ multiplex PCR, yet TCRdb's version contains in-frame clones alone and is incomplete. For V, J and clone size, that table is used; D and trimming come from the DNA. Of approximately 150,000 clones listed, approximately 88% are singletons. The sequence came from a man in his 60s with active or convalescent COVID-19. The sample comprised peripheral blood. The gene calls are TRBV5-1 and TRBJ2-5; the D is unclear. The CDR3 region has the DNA TGCGCCAGTCCGAACCATCGGTTTTGTAGAGAGACCCAGTACTTC. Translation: CASPNHRFCRETQYF.